The 19 T cell receptor beta chains below all came from one sample that was sequenced in a study of control samples from healthy donors and cancer patients. Clones were read by immunoSEQ multiplex PCR, and TCRdb kept only the in-frame ones, dropping some. The data hold approximately 120,000 clones, with around 87% observed a single time. The sequencing input was blood. Source of these receptors: a man between 40 and 49 years old in good health.

CDR3 loop: CASRARGTDTQYF. The CDR3 DNA is TGTGCCAGCAGAGCTAGGGGCACAGATACGCAGTATTTT. The chain links TRBV12-3 or TRBV12-4 to TRBJ2-3; D ambiguous. The CDR3 has 13 residues. V shed 6 bases and J shed 1 base, with 8 bases lying between them.

This chain joins TRBV7-2 and TRBJ2-1; D assignment may be TRBD1 or TRBD2 (5 bases each). The V and J ends lost 10 bases and 0 bases respectively, with 16 bases between them. This CDR3 region has 15 residues. Germline CDR1 is SGHTA and CDR2 is FQGNSA. The CDR3, as DNA: TGTGCCACGACAGTGGACGGAGGCTCCTACAATGAGCAGTTCTTC. Translation: CATTVDGGSYNEQFF.

V is TRBV7-2 and J is TRBJ2-7; D unclear. CDR3 length: 14 amino acids. V lost 4 bases to trimming and J lost 2 bases, with 12 bases between them. Looked up from germline, CDR1 is SGHTA and CDR2 is FQGNSA. The CDR3 here is CASSSRLGTYEQYF. DNA of the CDR3: TGTGCCAGCAGCTCCCGTTTAGGTACCTACGAGCAGTACTTC.

This chain connects TRBV19 to TRBJ1-2; 9 positions match TRBD1. From germline, CDR1 is LNHDA and CDR2 SQIVND (reference sequence). The CDR3 runs 15 residues. V gave up 6 bases and J gave up 7 bases; unmatched junction bases: 12. The CDR3 sequence: CASSRTGESLLGYTF. CDR3 coding DNA: TGTGCCAGTAGCAGGACAGGGGAATCCCTGCTTGGCTACACCTTC.

V gene TRBV6-6 combines with J gene TRBJ1-1; D is uncertain. The V end lost 5 bases, the J end lost 6 bases, and 13 bases lay between the germline ends. CDR1 is MNHNY and CDR2 is SVGAGI in the germline V gene (reference sequence). This CDR3 comprises 13 residues. CDR3 DNA: TGTGCCAGCAGTCCCCCGGGTAACCCTGAAGCTTTCTTT. Translation: CASSPPGNPEAFF.

V usage is TRBV6-6 and J usage is TRBJ1-5; D might be TRBD1 (6 bases). Germline CDR1 MNHNY, CDR2 SVGAGI (reference sequence). The CDR3 sequence is 13 residues long. V was clipped by 4 bases and J by 5 bases, with 9 bases between them. CDR3: CASSLQGYQPQHF. CDR3 nucleotide sequence: TGTGCCAGCAGTTTACAGGGTTATCAGCCCCAGCATTTT.

This clone appeared a single time. The gene calls are TRBV15 and TRBJ2-2; D gene unclear. V lost 0 bases to trimming and J lost 1 base, with 6 bases between them. CDR3 length equals 15 residues. CDR1 and CDR2 from the germline V gene are LNHNV and YYDKDF (reference sequence). The CDR3, as DNA: TGTGCCACCAGCAGAGATTTGGTGAACACCGGGGAGCTGTTTTTT. Encoded protein: CATSRDLVNTGELFF.

This chain uses TRBV7-3 with TRBJ2-3; D is undetermined. Deletions cut 2 bases from V and 6 bases from J, with 9 bases between. The germline V gene has CDR1 SGHTA and CDR2 FQGTGA. CDR3 length: 13 amino acids. This CDR3 reads CASSLQPPDTQYF. CDR3 DNA: TGTGCCAGCAGCTTACAACCCCCCGATACGCAGTATTTT.

The CDR3 region is CASRDRRNTEAFF. The CDR3, as DNA: TGTGCCAGTCGGGACAGGAGGAACACTGAAGCTTTCTTT. The V call is TRBV25-1, the J call TRBJ1-1; 8 positions agree with TRBD1. The CDR3 is made up of 13 amino acids. CDR1 is MGHDK, CDR2 SYGVNS, per germline. V lost 9 bases and J lost 1; bases outside the gene matches: 4.

The gene calls are TRBV20-1 and TRBJ1-5, with D unclear. Trimming removed 3 bases from V and 1 base from J, with 10 bases in between. The germline V gene has CDR1 DFQATT and CDR2 SNEGSKA (reference sequence). This CDR3 has 14 residues. In DNA, the CDR3 is TGCAGTGCTAGTTTCGGGAGAAGCAATCAGCCCCAGCATTTT. This codes for CSASFGRSNQPQHF.

This chain uses TRBV14 with TRBJ2-3; D is undetermined. Germline V CDR1 and CDR2: SGHDN, FVKESK. Trimming shortened V by 0 bases and J by 0 bases, and 4 bases separated the two germline ends. The CDR3 length is 14 residues. The CDR3, as DNA: TGTGCCAGCAGCCAAGATAGTAGCACAGATACGCAGTATTTT. Protein: CASSQDSSTDTQYF.

This chain joins TRBV5-1 and TRBJ1-2, with D hard to call. The germline V gene encodes CDR1 SGHRS and CDR2 YFSETQ. This CDR3 has 14 amino acids. The germline V and J ends were trimmed by 2 bases and 4 bases, with 12 bases remaining between them. The CDR3 here is CASSLTPEPYGYTF. Here the CDR3 DNA reads TGCGCCAGCAGCTTAACCCCAGAGCCCTATGGCTACACCTTC. Filled out from reference TRBV5-1 and TRBJ1-2, the complete variable domain reads KAGVTQTPRYLIKTRGQQVTLSCSPISGHRSVSWYQQTPGQGLQFLFEYFSETQRNKGNFPGRFSGRQFSNSRSEMNVSTLELGDSALYLCASSLTPEPYGYTFGSGTRLTVV.

V and J are TRBV4-1 and TRBJ2-5; either TRBD1 or TRBD2 may fit D (5 bases each). Germline lookup yields CDR1 MGHRA and CDR2 YSYEKL. Trimming removed 0 bases at V and 5 bases at J, with 13 bases between. There are 15 residues in the CDR3. This chain's CDR3 is CASSQDWGSGETQYF. CDR3 sequence (DNA): TGCGCCAGCAGCCAAGATTGGGGGTCCGGGGAGACCCAGTACTTC.

V gene TRBV21-1 combines with J gene TRBJ1-2; TRBD1, the D gene given by the table, was not confirmed from the DNA. TRBV21-1 is a known pseudogene. This CDR3 comprises 9 residues. The CDR3 is CASTGVNTF. The CDR3 DNA reads TGTGCCAGCACAGGGGTCAACACCTTC.

The rearrangement links TRBV7-2 to TRBJ2-2, with 16 nucleotides matching TRBD2. This CDR3 contains 18 residues. With 6 bases clipped from V and 3 bases from J, the junction kept 7 bases outside the gene matches. In germline, CDR1 is SGHTA, CDR2 FQGNSA. CDR3 loop: CASRNHGTSGGDTGELFF. As DNA, the CDR3 is TGTGCCAGCAGGAACCATGGGACTAGCGGGGGGGACACCGGGGAGCTGTTTTTT.

V and J are TRBV19 and TRBJ1-1; possible D gene TRBD1, 5 bases. V dropped 7 bases and J dropped 4 bases, with 19 bases sitting between them. The CDR3 spans 15 residues. CDR1 LNHDA and CDR2 SQIVND come from the germline V gene (reference sequence). For the CDR3, the DNA is TGTGCCAGTACGGGGGGGTTAGGGATTGGCACTGAAGCTTTCTTT. It encodes CASTGGLGIGTEAFF.

The table lists this clone with a count of one. The V gene is TRBV2, the J gene TRBJ1-5, with a possible D match to TRBD1 (5 bases). The V and J ends lost 6 bases and 3 bases respectively, with 9 bases between them. Germline loops: CDR1 SNHLY, CDR2 FYNNEI. The CDR3 is made up of 13 amino acids. As DNA, the CDR3 is TGTGCCAGCAGCGACAGTCTCAATCAGCCCCAGCATTTT. Protein: CASSDSLNQPQHF.

V usage is TRBV9 and J usage is TRBJ1-3; perhaps TRBD1 as D (6 bases). The ends were cut back, 4 bases at V and 2 bases at J, with 7 bases in the middle. Germline CDR1 SGDLS, CDR2 YYNGEE. CDR3 length: 13 amino acids. Written as DNA, the CDR3 is TGTGCCAGCAGCTGGACAGCTGGAAACACCATATATTTT. Residues: CASSWTAGNTIYF.

By its share, this clone is medium-sized. The chain carries TRBV12-3 or TRBV12-4 and TRBJ1-4; 7 nucleotides agree with TRBD1. The CDR3 has 13 residues. Trimming at V came to 8 bases and at J to 8 bases, leaving 8 bases not matched to a gene. CDR3 sequence (DNA): TGTGCCAGCCGTTCAGGGGGTAACGAAAAACTGTTTTTT. Its translation: CASRSGGNEKLFF.